This record covers a single TCR beta chain. Its antigen remains unknown. The sample belongs to a study of shared clonotypes between healthy human individuals. Findings of the study overall: Naive CD4 clonotype sharing across several donors was roughly 5%.

Participating donors were healthy, HIV-negative adults free of recent acute infections or vaccinations. CDR1 is LGHNA, CDR2 YNFKEQ, per germline. V lost 0 bases, J lost 2 bases, and 13 bases lay in between. This CDR3 spans 16 amino acids. Libraries were prepared by immunoSEQ multiplex PCR; TCRdb keeps only in-frame clonotypes and omits some of them. The sample shows some 700,000 clones, about 90% of them seen only once. The gene calls are TRBV4-2 and TRBJ2-5, with D possibly matching TRBD2 (5 bases). The origin of this receptor is a man between 18 and 29 years old in good health. Some clones in this sample may be carry-over from other donors' samples. The source material was memory CD8+ T cells from PBMCs. Subset here: CD45RO+ cells pooled with CCR7-negative TemRA cells. This CDR3 reads CASSQEGSGSQETQYF. In DNA form, the CDR3 reads TGTGCCAGCAGCCAAGAGGGATCGGGATCTCAAGAGACCCAGTACTTC.